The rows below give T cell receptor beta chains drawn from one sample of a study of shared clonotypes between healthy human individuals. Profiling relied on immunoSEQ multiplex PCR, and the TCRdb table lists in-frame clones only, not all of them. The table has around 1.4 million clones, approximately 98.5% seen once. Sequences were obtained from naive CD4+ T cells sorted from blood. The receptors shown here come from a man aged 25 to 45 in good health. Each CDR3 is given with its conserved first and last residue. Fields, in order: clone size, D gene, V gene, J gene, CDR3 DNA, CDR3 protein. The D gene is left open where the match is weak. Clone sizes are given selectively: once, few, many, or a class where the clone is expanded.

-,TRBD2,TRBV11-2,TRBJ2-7,TGTGCCAGCAGCTTGGCGGGGGGCCACTACGAGCAGTACTTC,CASSLAGGHYEQYF
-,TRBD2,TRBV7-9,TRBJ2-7,TGTGCCAGCAGCAAGACTAGCGCTGAGCACCCATTCTTC,CASSKTSAEHPFF
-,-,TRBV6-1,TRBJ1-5,TGTGCCAGCAGTGAATCCCGCCTCTTACCCCAGCATTTT,CASSESRLLPQHF
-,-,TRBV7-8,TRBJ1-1,TGTGCCAGCAGCTCGCTCCTACTGAACACTGAAGCTTTCTTT,CASSSLLLNTEAFF
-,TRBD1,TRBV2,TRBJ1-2,TGTGCCAGCAGTCTCGACAGGGGGTCTACCTATGGCTACACCTTC,CASSLDRGSTYGYTF
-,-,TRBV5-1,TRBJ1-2,TGCGCCAGCAGCGAGATTACAGGTACCGGCTCGAATGGCTACACCTTC,CASSEITGTGSNGYTF
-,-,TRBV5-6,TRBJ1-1,TGTGCCAGCAGCTTAAATGGGGTGCAGTTGAACACTGAAGCTTTCTTT,CASSLNGVQLNTEAFF
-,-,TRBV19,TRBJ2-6,TGTGCCAGTAGCGGGGGTACTGGGGCCAACGTCCTGACTTTC,CASSGGTGANVLTF
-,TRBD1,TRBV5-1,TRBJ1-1,TGCGCCAGCAGCTTGGGGGCAGGGGGCACCACTGAAGCTTTCTTT,CASSLGAGGTTEAFF
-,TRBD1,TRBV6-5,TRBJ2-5,TGTGCCACGAGACAGGGCACCTACCAAGAGACCCAGTACTTC,CATRQGTYQETQYF
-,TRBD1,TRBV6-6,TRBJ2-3,TGTGCCAGCAGTTACTTTTCAGGGGGCTCAGATACGCAGTATTTT,CASSYFSGGSDTQYF
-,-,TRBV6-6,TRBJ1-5,TGTGCCAGCAGTTACTCGAGGGGCGGATACAATCAGCCCCAGCATTTT,CASSYSRGGYNQPQHF
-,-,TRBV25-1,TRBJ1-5,TGTGCCAGCAGTCTGCTTGGAGAACCCCAGCATTTT,CASSLLGEPQHF
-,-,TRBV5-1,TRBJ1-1,TGCGCCAGCAGCTTGGGAGCCAGGGGACTGAACACTGAAGCTTTCTTT,CASSLGARGLNTEAFF
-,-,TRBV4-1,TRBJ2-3,TGCGCCAGCAGCGCTAGCGAGGCGGTATCATATTCAGATACGCAGTATTTT,CASSASEAVSYSDTQYF
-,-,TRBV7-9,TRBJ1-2,TGTGCCAGCAGCTTAGAGGGTGGCATTAACTATGGCTACACCTTC,CASSLEGGINYGYTF
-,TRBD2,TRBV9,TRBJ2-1,TGTGCCAGCAGCGTAGTAGGAGCGGGAGGCCACAATGAGCAGTTCTTC,CASSVVGAGGHNEQFF
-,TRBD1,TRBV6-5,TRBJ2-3,TGTGCCAGCGGGGACAGGGGGATGGGAGATACGCAGTATTTT,CASGDRGMGDTQYF
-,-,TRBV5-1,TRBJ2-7,TGCGCCAGCAGCTTAACAGGGTCCTCCTACGAGCAGTACTTC,CASSLTGSSYEQYF
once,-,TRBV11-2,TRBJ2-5,TGTGCCAGCAGCTCGAACAGGAGGAAAGAGACCCAGTACTTC,CASSSNRRKETQYF
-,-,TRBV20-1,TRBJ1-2,TGCAGTGCCAGAACAGATGGCTACACCTTC,CSARTDGYTF
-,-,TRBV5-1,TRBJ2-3,TGCGCCAGCAGCCCGGGACCGCCGGGGACAGATACGCAGTATTTT,CASSPGPPGTDTQYF
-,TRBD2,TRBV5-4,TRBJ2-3,TGTGCCAGCAGCGATCTAGCGGGAGGCACAGATACGCAGTATTTT,CASSDLAGGTDTQYF
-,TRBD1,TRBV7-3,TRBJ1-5,TGTGCCAGCACACGGACAGGGAATCAGCCCCAGCATTTT,CASTRTGNQPQHF
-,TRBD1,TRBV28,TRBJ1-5,TGTGCCAGCAGGCGCCGGGACAGGGGCCTTAGCAATCAGCCCCAGCATTTT,CASRRRDRGLSNQPQHF
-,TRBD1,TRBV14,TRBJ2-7,TGTGCCAGCAGGGGACAGGGACTTTTCTACGAGCAGTACTTC,CASRGQGLFYEQYF
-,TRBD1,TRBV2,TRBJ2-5,TGTGCCAGCAGACCCACAGGGGCGGCAGAGACCCAGTACTTC,CASRPTGAAETQYF
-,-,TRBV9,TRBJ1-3,TGTGCCAGCAGCGTAGCCAGTGGTGTTTTCTCTGGAAACACCATATATTTT,CASSVASGVFSGNTIYF
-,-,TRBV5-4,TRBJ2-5,TGTGCCAGCAGCTTGGAGGAGAGGGAAGAGACCCAGTACTTC,CASSLEEREETQYF
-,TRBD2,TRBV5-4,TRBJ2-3,TGTGCCAGCAGACCCCCCGGGACTAGCATAGATACGCAGTATTTT,CASRPPGTSIDTQYF
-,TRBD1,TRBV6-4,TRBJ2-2,TGTGCCAGCAGTACCGGGACAGCTAACACCGGGGAGCTGTTTTTT,CASSTGTANTGELFF
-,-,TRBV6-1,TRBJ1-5,TGTGCCAGCAGTGAAACGGGCAGGCCCCAGCCCCAGCATTTT,CASSETGRPQPQHF
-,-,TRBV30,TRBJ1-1,TGTGCCTGGAGTGTATCCAGGGCCATAGAAGCTTTCTTT,CAWSVSRAIEAFF
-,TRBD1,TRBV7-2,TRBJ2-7,TGTGCCAGCAGCTTAGGGACAGGGGACTTCTACGAGCAGTACTTC,CASSLGTGDFYEQYF
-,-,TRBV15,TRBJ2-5,TGTGCCACCAGCACGACAGTGGAAGAGACCCAGTACTTC,CATSTTVEETQYF
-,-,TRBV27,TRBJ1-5,TGTGCCAGCAGTAGGAGATCGGATCAGCCCCAGCATTTT,CASSRRSDQPQHF
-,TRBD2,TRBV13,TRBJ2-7,TGTGCCAGCAGCTTACGGACTAGCGGCTCCTACGAGCAGTACTTC,CASSLRTSGSYEQYF
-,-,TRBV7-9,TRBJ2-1,TGTGCCAGCAGCTTAGAAGGAGGACAAACCCAGTTCTTC,CASSLEGGQTQFF
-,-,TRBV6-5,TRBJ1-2,TGTGCCAGCAGTTACTCTCCAGGGGATCTAGGCTATGGCTACACCTTC,CASSYSPGDLGYGYTF
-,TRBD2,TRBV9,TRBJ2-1,TGTGCCAGCAGCCCCCTAGCGGGGGCCTACAATGAGCAGTTCTTC,CASSPLAGAYNEQFF
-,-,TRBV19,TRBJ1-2,TGTGCCAGTACCTTTACCTGGACAGCTAACTATGGCTACACCTTC,CASTFTWTANYGYTF
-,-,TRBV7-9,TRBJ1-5,TGTGCCAGCAGCCAAGGGGGGACCAATCAGCCCCAGCATTTT,CASSQGGTNQPQHF
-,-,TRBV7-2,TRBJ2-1,TGTGCCAGCAGCTTACGTTTGGTTGTCGGCAATGAGCAGTTCTTC,CASSLRLVVGNEQFF
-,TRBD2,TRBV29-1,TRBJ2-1,TGCAGCGTTGAACCGGGAGGGGGAAGCTCCTACAATGAGCAGTTCTTC,CSVEPGGGSSYNEQFF
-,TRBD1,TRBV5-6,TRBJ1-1,TGTGCCAGCTCTTTCGGACAGGGGGCCACTGAAGCTTTCTTT,CASSFGQGATEAFF
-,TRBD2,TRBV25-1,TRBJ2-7,TGTGCCAGCAGTGTAGCGGGACCGACCTACGAGCAGTACTTC,CASSVAGPTYEQYF
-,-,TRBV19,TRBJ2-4,TGTGCCAGTAGTATAGATCTCGGGGACATTCAGTACTTC,CASSIDLGDIQYF
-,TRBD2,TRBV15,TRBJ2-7,TGTGCCACAATAGCGGGAGAAAGGTACGAGCAGTACTTC,CATIAGERYEQYF
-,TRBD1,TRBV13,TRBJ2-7,TGTGCCAGCGACATGCAGGGGGCTCAACACGAGCAGTACTTC,CASDMQGAQHEQYF
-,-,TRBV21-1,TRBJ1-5,TGTGCCAGCAGCAACAGGTATTGGGGAAAAGATCAGCCCCAGCATTTT,CASSNRYWGKDQPQHF
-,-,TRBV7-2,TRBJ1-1,TGTGCCAGCAGCTTGCGGGGAGACACTGAAGCTTTCTTT,CASSLRGDTEAFF
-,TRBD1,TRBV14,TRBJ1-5,TGTGCCAGCAGCCCACCGACAGGGATCAGCGCCCGTCAGCCCCAGCATTTT,CASSPPTGISARQPQHF
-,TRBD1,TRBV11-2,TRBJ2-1,TGTGCCAGCAGCCTACCAACAGGGGTCGGGGTCAATGAGCAGTTCTTC,CASSLPTGVGVNEQFF
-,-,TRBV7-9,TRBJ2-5,TGTGCCAGCAGCTGGACAGGACTAGACGAGACCCAGTACTTC,CASSWTGLDETQYF
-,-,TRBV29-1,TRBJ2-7,TGCAGCGGGGGGTGGCAGCAGGAGCAGTACTTC,CSGGWQQEQYF
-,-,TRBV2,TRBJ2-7,TGTGCCAGCAGGGGGGAGTACGAGCAGTACTTC,CASRGEYEQYF
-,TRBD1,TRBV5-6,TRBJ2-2,TGTGCCAGCAGCCAGGGACAGGCGGGCGGGGAGCTGTTTTTT,CASSQGQAGGELFF
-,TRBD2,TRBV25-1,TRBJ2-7,TGTGCCAGCAGTGTAGCGGGCCCCTTCGGCGAGCAGTACTTC,CASSVAGPFGEQYF
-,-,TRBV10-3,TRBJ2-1,TGTGCCATCAGTGAGACCAGAAATGAGCAGTTCTTC,CAISETRNEQFF